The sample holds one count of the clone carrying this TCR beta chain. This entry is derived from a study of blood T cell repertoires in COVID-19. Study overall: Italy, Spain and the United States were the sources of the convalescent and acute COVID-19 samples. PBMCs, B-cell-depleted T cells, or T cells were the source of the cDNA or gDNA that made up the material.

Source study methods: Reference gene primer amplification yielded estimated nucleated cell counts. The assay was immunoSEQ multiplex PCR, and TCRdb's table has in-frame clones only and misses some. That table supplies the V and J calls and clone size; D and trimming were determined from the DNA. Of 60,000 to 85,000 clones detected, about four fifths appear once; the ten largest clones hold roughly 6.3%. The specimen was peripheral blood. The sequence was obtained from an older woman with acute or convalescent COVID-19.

CDR3 sequence reads: CASSLGQGGRETQYF. The CDR3 region has the DNA TGTGCCAGCAGCCTCGGACAGGGAGGTAGGGAGACCCAGTACTTC. The V call is TRBV9, the J call TRBJ2-5; TRBD1 aligns across 8 bases. This CDR3 is built from 15 residues. The germline gives CDR1 SGDLS, CDR2 YYNGEE. The ends lost 4 bases at V and 5 bases at J; junction bases unmatched: 10.